The present T cell receptor (beta chain) was sequenced within a study of OX40 agonist ivuxolimab in advanced cancers. Blood got drawn at baseline, again on cycle 4 day 1, and then on cycle 7 day 1. Produced via immunoSEQ multiplex PCR; TCRdb's table is partial and in-frame only. This table holds tens of thousands of clones, roughly nine tenths found once. The sequence was obtained from an adult with an advanced solid tumor such as melanoma, head and neck, liver or kidney cancer. The input for sequencing was CD4+ or CD8+ T cells sorted from blood, taken in a trial of the OX40 agonist ivuxolimab.

The CDR3 sequence: CASSATRKTYNEQFF. The CDR3 nucleotides are TGTGCCAGCTCAGCGACTAGGAAGACATACAATGAGCAGTTCTTC. The gene calls are TRBV18 and TRBJ2-1; tentatively, D is TRBD2 (6 bases). The CDR3 has 15 residues. Germline V gene lookup returns CDR1 KGHSH and CDR2 LQKENI. Trimming pared 5 bases from V and 4 bases from J, leaving 15 bases between.